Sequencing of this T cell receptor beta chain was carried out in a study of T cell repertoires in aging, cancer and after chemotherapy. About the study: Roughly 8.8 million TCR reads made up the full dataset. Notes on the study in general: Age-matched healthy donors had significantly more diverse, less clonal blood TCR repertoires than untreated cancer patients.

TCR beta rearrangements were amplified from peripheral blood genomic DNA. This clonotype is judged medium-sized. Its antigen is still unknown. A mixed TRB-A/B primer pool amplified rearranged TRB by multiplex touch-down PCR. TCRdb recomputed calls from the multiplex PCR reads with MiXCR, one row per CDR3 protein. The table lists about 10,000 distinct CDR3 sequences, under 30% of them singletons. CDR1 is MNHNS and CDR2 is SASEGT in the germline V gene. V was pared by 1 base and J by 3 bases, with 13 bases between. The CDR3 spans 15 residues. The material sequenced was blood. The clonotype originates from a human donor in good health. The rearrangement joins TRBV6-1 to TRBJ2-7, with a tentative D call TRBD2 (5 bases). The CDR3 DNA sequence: TGTGCCAGCAGTGAAGGACTGGACGGGAACTACGAGCAGTACTTC. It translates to CASSEGLDGNYEQYF.